A single sample gave rise to the 25 T cell receptor beta chains below, sequenced in a study of early T cells in non-severe SARS-CoV-2 infection. MiXCR was run by TCRdb on the 5' RACE reads, yielding one entry per CDR3 protein. The data contain some 64,000 distinct CDR3 sequences, 7% to 9.5% of them singletons. Material: whole blood, obtained at baseline. These receptors all stem from an adult who was a healthcare worker with PCR-confirmed SARS-CoV-2 infection or an uninfected control (not recorded which).

The chain combines TRBV5-1 with TRBJ1-4; 7 positions match TRBD1. The CDR3 is made up of 14 amino acids. V was pared by 2 bases and J by 8 bases, with 6 bases of the junction left unmatched. Looked up from germline, CDR1 is SGHRS and CDR2 is YFSETQ. Here the CDR3 DNA reads TGCGCCAGCAGCTTAGGGGGCGAGGGAGAAAAACTGTTTTTT. Encoded protein: CASSLGGEGEKLFF.

This clonotype was detected only once. Here the CDR3 reads CASTRRDTDTQYF. In DNA, the CDR3 is TGTGCCAGCACCCGACGGGACACAGATACGCAGTATTTT. The V and J genes are TRBV6-5 and TRBJ2-3; possible D gene TRBD2, 5 bases. The CDR3 has 13 residues. Germline-derived CDR1 and CDR2 are MNHEY and SVGAGI. V was pared by 7 bases and J by 2 bases, with 10 bases between.

This clonotype has at least ten counts. The genes are TRBV5-4 and TRBJ2-3; 11 bases map to TRBD2. This CDR3 region has 16 residues. V gave up 1 base and J gave up 10 bases; unmatched junction bases: 11. Germline CDR1 is SGHNT and CDR2 is YYREEE (reference sequence). Here the CDR3 reads CASSLITSGSPQAQYF. For the CDR3, the DNA is TGTGCCAGCAGCTTGATAACTAGCGGGAGCCCCCAGGCGCAGTATTTT.

The chain has TRBV15 and TRBJ2-5, with D perhaps TRBD2 (5 bases). The ends were cut back, 1 base at V and 5 bases at J, with 11 bases in the middle. The germline CDR1 and CDR2 sequences are LNHNV and YYDKDF (reference sequence). This CDR3 contains 14 residues. CDR3 DNA sequence: TGTGCCACCAGCAGAGCGGGATTCAGCGAGACCCAGTACTTC. Amino acids: CATSRAGFSETQYF. The complete variable domain, with remaining parts taken from reference TRBV15 and TRBJ2-5, reads DAMVIQNPRYQVTQFGKPVTLSCSQTLNHNVMYWYQQKSSQAPKLLFHYYDKDFNNEADTPDNFQSRRPNTSFCFLDIRSPGLGDTAMYLCATSRAGFSETQYFGPGTRLLVL.

The chain joins TRBV7-3 to TRBJ2-7; weak D call: TRBD1 (9 bases). The V gene lost 5 bases and the J gene lost 5 bases, with 22 bases spanning the gap. The CDR3 loop spans 16 amino acids. Germline CDR1 SGHTA, CDR2 FQGTGA. The CDR3 reads CASSTPGRDRANEQYF. CDR3 DNA: TGTGCCAGCAGCACCCCCGGGAGGGACAGGGCTAACGAGCAGTACTTC.

This clonotype was counted only a few times. The V and J genes are TRBV5-1 and TRBJ2-5, with no clear D. Germline V gene lookup returns CDR1 SGHRS and CDR2 YFSETQ. Between the trimmed V and J ends, which lost 2 bases and 5 bases, there was a span of 19 bases. This CDR3 is built from 16 residues. The CDR3 nucleotides are TGCGCCAGCAGCTTCGGGCGTTTCGGTCAAGCGGAGACCCAGTACTTC. This sequence encodes CASSFGRFGQAETQYF.

The J gene is TRBJ2-7, the V gene TRBV11-2, with D possibly TRBD1 on 5 matching bases. Trimming pared 1 base from V and 3 bases from J, leaving 10 bases between. Germline CDR1 reads SGHAT; CDR2 reads FQNNGV. The CDR3 extends over 14 amino acids. CDR3 residues: CASSLVGAGYEQYF. The CDR3 bases are TGTGCCAGCAGCTTAGTAGGGGCAGGCTACGAGCAGTACTTC.

This clonotype was picked up many times. The chain recombines TRBV6-2 or TRBV6-3 with TRBJ2-1; D is possibly TRBD1 (6 bases). CDR3 length equals 12 residues. Germline assignment: CDR1 MNHEY and CDR2 SVGEGT. V dropped 7 bases and J dropped 13 bases, with 17 bases sitting between them. The CDR3 DNA reads TGTGCCAGCACACAGGGCTCCGCTGGACAGTTCTTC. Translating it yields CASTQGSAGQFF.

Regarding this clonotype: A much more abundant neighbour one base away suggests this may be a read error. The V call is TRBV20-1, the J call TRBJ1-2; TRBD1 is a possible D gene (6 bases). V shed 2 bases and J shed 6 bases, with 13 bases lying between them. The CDR3 has 13 residues. The germline V gene has CDR1 DFQATT and CDR2 SNEGSKA (reference sequence). For the CDR3, the DNA is TGCAGTGCTAGACAGGGGAAAAACCATGGCTACACCTTC. Protein product: CSARQGKNHGYTF.

This clonotype was picked up a small number of times. J is TRBJ1-4 and V is TRBV7-9; D call uncertain. The germline V gene has CDR1 SEHNR and CDR2 FQNEAQ (reference sequence). This CDR3 has 15 amino acids. V was clipped by 2 bases and J by 0 bases, with 7 bases between them. CDR3 region: CASSLRLTTNEKLFF. In DNA form, the CDR3 reads TGTGCCAGCAGCTTACGACTCACAACTAATGAAAAACTGTTTTTT.

This clonotype has at least ten counts. The chain combines TRBV6-2 or TRBV6-3 with TRBJ2-5; tentative D call: TRBD2 (6 bases). CDR3 size: 15 residues. Between the trimmed V and J ends, which lost 5 bases and 2 bases, there was a span of 15 bases. CDR1 and CDR2 (germline): MNHEY, SVGEGT. In nucleotides, the CDR3 is TGTGCCAGCAGTCTGGACGGGACTGGACAAGAGACCCAGTACTTC. Translating gives CASSLDGTGQETQYF.

This clonotype was picked up many times. This rearrangement joins TRBV6-5 to TRBJ1-2; no clear D. CDR1 is MNHEY, CDR2 SVGAGI, per germline. Trimming cost V 4 bases and J 2 bases, with 8 bases left between them. The CDR3 is 13 amino acids. The CDR3 region has the DNA TGTGCCAGCAGTTCCAAGGGCAACTATGGCTACACCTTC. Translation gives CASSSKGNYGYTF.

This clonotype was found many times. The chain recombines TRBV25-1 with TRBJ2-7; D unclear. There are 12 residues in the CDR3. V gave up 3 bases and J gave up 4 bases, with 7 bases separating them. Germline V gene sequence: CDR1 MGHDK, CDR2 SYGVNS. CDR3 nucleotide sequence: TGTGCCAGCAGTGACGAATTATACGAGCAGTACTTC. This codes for CASSDELYEQYF.

The chain combines TRBV10-3 with TRBJ1-4; D is unclear. V gave up 4 bases and J gave up 1 base, with 7 bases separating them. Germline-derived CDR1 and CDR2 are ENHRY and SYGVKD. The CDR3 is 14 residues long. CDR3 in amino acids: CAISGTETNEKLFF. CDR3 coding DNA: TGTGCCATCAGTGGGACGGAAACTAATGAAAAACTGTTTTTT.

The genes are TRBV7-9 and TRBJ1-1; D not resolved. Germline V gives CDR1 SEHNR, CDR2 FQNEAQ (reference sequence). The CDR3 is 14 amino acids. V lost 5 bases to trimming and J lost 1 base, with 11 bases between them. The CDR3 sequence is CASSPRTRNTEAFF. In DNA form, the CDR3 reads TGTGCCAGCAGCCCCCGTACAAGGAACACTGAAGCTTTCTTT.

This chain connects TRBV27 to TRBJ1-1; no definite D call. Germline assignment: CDR1 MNHEY and CDR2 SMNVEV (reference sequence). The CDR3 loop spans 14 amino acids. Trimming removed 0 bases from V and 1 base from J, with 6 bases in between. CDR3 region: CASSLSRANTEAFF. The CDR3, as DNA: TGTGCCAGCAGTTTATCTAGGGCGAACACTGAAGCTTTCTTT.

There are a few counts of this clonotype. The chain recombines TRBV19 with TRBJ2-6; D is perhaps TRBD2 (6 bases). There are 15 residues in the CDR3. In germline, CDR1 is LNHDA, CDR2 SQIVND (reference sequence). Trimming pared 8 bases from V and 0 bases from J, leaving 11 bases between. CDR3 sequence (DNA): TGTGCCAGTGGCCGCGGGAACTCTGGGGCCAACGTCCTGACTTTC. Translated, it gives CASGRGNSGANVLTF.

This clonotype has a handful of counts. The chain employs TRBV19 and TRBJ2-2, with 9 positions matching TRBD1. After removal of 6 bases from V and 8 bases from J, the junction contained 4 bases not matched to a gene. The CDR3 has 13 residues. Germline CDR1 LNHDA, CDR2 SQIVND (reference sequence). The CDR3 nucleotides read TGTGCCAGTAGGGACAGGGGCGCGGGGGAGCTGTTTTTT. This codes for CASRDRGAGELFF.

V gene TRBV5-6 combines with J gene TRBJ2-7, with D possibly being TRBD1 (5 bases). V lost 4 bases to trimming and J lost 0 bases, with 14 bases between them. The CDR3 is made up of 15 amino acids. Germline V lookup: CDR1 SGHDT, CDR2 YYEEEE. The CDR3: CASSPRALYSYEQYF. CDR3 in DNA: TGTGCCAGCAGCCCCAGGGCCCTGTACTCCTACGAGCAGTACTTC.

The genes are TRBV11-2 and TRBJ2-1, with TRBD1 matching 9 bases. The V gene's germline CDR1 is SGHAT and CDR2 FQNNGV. Trimming took 1 base from V and 2 from J; bases not matched to a gene: 0. The CDR3 runs to 15 residues. The CDR3 nucleotides read TGTGCCAGCAGCTTAGGGACAGGGGCCTACAATGAGCAGTTCTTC. Protein sequence: CASSLGTGAYNEQFF.

There are many counts of this clonotype. The chain joins TRBV19 to TRBJ2-5; 8 bases are a match to TRBD1. V trimming: 4 bases; J trimming: 5 bases; junction bases outside the gene matches: 0. The CDR3 loop spans 12 amino acids. Germline V gene lookup returns CDR1 LNHDA and CDR2 SQIVND (reference sequence). CDR3 coding DNA: TGTGCCAGTAGTAGGGACAGGGAGACCCAGTACTTC. It specifies CASSRDRETQYF.

This sequence joins TRBV12-3 or TRBV12-4 and TRBJ2-3, with a possible D match to TRBD2 (7 bases). The CDR3 consists of 19 residues. The V end lost 2 bases, the J end lost 3 bases, and 24 bases lay between the germline ends. In DNA, the CDR3 is TGTGCCAGCAGTTTATTGGGTAGCGGGTTGGTCAGGGGTACAGATACGCAGTATTTT. As protein: CASSLLGSGLVRGTDTQYF.

This clonotype was picked up many times. The chain has TRBV10-3 and TRBJ1-2, with 8 positions matching TRBD1. In germline, CDR1 is ENHRY, CDR2 SYGVKD. Germline trimming cut 8 bases from V and 7 bases from J; bases unmatched to any gene: 6. This CDR3 has 12 amino acids. DNA for the CDR3: TGTGCCATCGGGACAGGCGATTCTGGCTACACCTTC. Its translation: CAIGTGDSGYTF.

Ten or more counts support this clonotype. CDR3: CASSLAPVTDNEQFF. DNA for the CDR3: TGCGCCAGCAGCTTGGCCCCGGTGACGGACAATGAGCAGTTCTTC. The gene calls are TRBV5-1 and TRBJ2-1; D not resolved. The ends were cut back, 0 bases at V and 5 bases at J, with 12 bases in the middle. This CDR3 has 15 residues. Germline assignment: CDR1 SGHRS and CDR2 YFSETQ.

This clonotype was seen ten or more times. This chain joins TRBV3-1 and TRBJ2-1, with TRBD2 matching over 12 bases. Unmatched junction bases numbered 4, after V lost 1 base and J lost 9 bases. Germline loops: CDR1 LGHDT, CDR2 YNNKEL (reference sequence). The CDR3 extends over 15 amino acids. CDR3 bases: TGTGCCAGCAGCCAAGGGACTAGCGGGAATAGTGAGCAGTTCTTC. This gives the protein CASSQGTSGNSEQFF.